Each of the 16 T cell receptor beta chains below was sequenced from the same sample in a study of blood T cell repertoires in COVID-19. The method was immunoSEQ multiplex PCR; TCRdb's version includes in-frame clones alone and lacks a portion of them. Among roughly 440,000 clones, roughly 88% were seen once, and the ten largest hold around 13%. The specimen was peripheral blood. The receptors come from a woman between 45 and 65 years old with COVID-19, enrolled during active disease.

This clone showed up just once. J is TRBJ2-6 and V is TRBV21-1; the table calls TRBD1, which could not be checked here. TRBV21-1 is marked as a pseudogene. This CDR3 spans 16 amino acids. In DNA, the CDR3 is TGTGCCAGCAGCGTCCCAGGGTTATGTGGGGCCAACGTCCTGACTTTC. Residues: CASSVPGLCGANVLTF.

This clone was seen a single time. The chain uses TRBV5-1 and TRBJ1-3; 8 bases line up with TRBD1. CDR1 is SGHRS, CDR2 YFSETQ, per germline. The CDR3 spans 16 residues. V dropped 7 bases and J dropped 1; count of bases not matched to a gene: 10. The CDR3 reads CASSKTGQGSGNTIYF. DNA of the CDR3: TGCGCCAGCTCCAAGACCGGACAGGGTTCTGGAAACACCATATATTTT. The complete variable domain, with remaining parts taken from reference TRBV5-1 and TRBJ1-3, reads KAGVTQTPRYLIKTRGQQVTLSCSPISGHRSVSWYQQTPGQGLQFLFEYFSETQRNKGNFPGRFSGRQFSNSRSEMNVSTLELGDSALYLCASSKTGQGSGNTIYFGEGSWLTVV.

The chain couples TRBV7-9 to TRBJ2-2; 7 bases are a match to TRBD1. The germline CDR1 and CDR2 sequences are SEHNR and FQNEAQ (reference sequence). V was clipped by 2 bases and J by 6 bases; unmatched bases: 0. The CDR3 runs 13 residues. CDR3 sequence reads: CASSLQGAGELFF. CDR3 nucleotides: TGTGCCAGCAGCTTACAGGGGGCCGGGGAGCTGTTTTTT. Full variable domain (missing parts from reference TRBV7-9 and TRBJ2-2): DTGVSQNPRHKITKRGQNVTFRCDPISEHNRLYWYRQTLGQGPEFLTYFQNEAQLEKSRLLSDRFSAERPKGSFSTLEIQRTEQGDSAMYLCASSLQGAGELFFGEGSRLTVL.

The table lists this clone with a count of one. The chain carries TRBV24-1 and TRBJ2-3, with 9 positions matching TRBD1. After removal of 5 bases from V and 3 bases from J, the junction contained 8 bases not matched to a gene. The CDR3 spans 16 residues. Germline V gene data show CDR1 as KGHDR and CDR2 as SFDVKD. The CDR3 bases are TGTGCCACCAGTGGAGGCGGACAGGGGAGAACAGATACGCAGTATTTT. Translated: CATSGGGQGRTDTQYF.

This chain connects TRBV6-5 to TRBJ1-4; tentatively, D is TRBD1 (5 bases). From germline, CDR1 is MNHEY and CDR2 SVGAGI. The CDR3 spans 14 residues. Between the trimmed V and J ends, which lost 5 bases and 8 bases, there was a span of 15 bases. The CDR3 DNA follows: TGTGCCAGCAGTCTGACCCTGGGGCGGGAAAAACTGTTTTTT. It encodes CASSLTLGREKLFF.

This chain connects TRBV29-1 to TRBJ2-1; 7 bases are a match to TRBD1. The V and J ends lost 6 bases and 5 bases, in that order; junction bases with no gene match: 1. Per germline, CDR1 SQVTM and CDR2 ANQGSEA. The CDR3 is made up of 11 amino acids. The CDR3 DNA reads TGCAGCGTGGGACAGAACAATGAGCAGTTCTTC. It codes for CSVGQNNEQFF.

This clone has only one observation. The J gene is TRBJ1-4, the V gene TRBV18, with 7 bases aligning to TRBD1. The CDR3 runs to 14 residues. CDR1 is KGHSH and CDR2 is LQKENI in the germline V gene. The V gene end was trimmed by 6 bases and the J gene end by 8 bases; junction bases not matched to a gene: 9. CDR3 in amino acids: CASSPGQAREKLFF. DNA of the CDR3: TGTGCCAGCTCCCCAGGACAGGCTCGGGAAAAACTGTTTTTT.

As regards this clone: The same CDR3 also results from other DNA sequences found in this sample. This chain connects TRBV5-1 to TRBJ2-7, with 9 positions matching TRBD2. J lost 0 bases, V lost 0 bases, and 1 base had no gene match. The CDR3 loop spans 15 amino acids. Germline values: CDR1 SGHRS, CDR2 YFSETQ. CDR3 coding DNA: TGCGCCAGCAGCTTGGGACTAGCGGACTCCTACGAGCAGTACTTC. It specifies CASSLGLADSYEQYF.

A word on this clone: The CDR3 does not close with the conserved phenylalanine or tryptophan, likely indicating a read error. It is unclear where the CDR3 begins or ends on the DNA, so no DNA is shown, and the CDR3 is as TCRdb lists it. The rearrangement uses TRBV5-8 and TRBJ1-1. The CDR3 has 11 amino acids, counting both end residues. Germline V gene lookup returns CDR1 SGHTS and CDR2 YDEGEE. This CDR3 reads CASSLSLREGG.

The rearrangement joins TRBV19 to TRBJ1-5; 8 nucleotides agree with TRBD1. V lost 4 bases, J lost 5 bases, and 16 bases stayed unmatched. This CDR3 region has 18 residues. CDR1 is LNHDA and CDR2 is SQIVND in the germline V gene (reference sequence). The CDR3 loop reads CASSRPGTGYNGYQPQHF. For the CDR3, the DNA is TGTGCCAGTAGTAGACCCGGGACAGGCTACAACGGGTATCAGCCCCAGCATTTT. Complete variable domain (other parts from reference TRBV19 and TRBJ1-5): DGGITQSPKYLFRKEGQNVTLSCEQNLNHDAMYWYRQDPGQGLRLIYYSQIVNDFQKGDIAEGYSVSREKKESFPLTVTSAQKNPTAFYLCASSRPGTGYNGYQPQHFGDGTRLSIL.

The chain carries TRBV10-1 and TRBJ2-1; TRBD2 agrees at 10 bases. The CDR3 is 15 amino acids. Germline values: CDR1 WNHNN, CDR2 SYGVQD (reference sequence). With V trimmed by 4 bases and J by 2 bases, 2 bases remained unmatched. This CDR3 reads CASSGSGGAYNEQFF. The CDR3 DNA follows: TGCGCCAGCAGTGGGAGCGGGGGGGCCTACAATGAGCAGTTCTTC.

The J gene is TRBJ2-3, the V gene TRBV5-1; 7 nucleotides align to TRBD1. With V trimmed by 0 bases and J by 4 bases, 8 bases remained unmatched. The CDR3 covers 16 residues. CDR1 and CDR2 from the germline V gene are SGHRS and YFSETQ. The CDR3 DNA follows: TGCGCCAGCAGCTTGGTATCTACAGGGGTTCCAGATACGCAGTATTTT. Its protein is CASSLVSTGVPDTQYF.

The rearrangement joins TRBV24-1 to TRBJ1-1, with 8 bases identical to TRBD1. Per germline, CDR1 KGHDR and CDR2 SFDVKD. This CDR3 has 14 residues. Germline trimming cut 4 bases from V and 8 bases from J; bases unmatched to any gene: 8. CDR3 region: CATSDSDRETEAFF. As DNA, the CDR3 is TGTGCCACCAGTGACTCGGACAGGGAGACGGAAGCTTTCTTT.

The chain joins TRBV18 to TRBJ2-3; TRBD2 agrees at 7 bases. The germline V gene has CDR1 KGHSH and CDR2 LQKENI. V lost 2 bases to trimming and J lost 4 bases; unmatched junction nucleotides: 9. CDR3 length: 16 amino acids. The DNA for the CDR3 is TGTGCCAGCTCACCAATGTTGCGGGGGTTGGCAGATACGCAGTATTTT. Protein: CASSPMLRGLADTQYF.

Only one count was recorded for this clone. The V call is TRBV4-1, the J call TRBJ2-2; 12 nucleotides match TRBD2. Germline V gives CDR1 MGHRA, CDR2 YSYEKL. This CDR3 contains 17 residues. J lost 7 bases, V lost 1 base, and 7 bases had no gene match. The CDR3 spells CASSQGLAGGPNGELFF. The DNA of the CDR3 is TGCGCCAGCAGCCAAGGGCTAGCGGGGGGGCCAAACGGGGAGCTGTTTTTT.

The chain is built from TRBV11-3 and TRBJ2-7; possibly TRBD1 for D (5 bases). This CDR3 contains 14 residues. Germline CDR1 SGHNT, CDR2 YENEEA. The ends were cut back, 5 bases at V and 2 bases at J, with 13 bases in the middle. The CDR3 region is CASSPTATTYEQYF. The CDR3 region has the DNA TGTGCCAGCAGCCCGACAGCCACCACCTACGAGCAGTACTTC. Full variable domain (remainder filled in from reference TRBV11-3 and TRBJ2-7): EAGVVQSPRYKIIEKKQPVAFWCNPISGHNTLYWYLQNLGQGPELLIRYENEEAVDDSQLPKDRFSAERLKGVDSTLKIQPAELGDSAVYLCASSPTATTYEQYFGPGTRLTVT.